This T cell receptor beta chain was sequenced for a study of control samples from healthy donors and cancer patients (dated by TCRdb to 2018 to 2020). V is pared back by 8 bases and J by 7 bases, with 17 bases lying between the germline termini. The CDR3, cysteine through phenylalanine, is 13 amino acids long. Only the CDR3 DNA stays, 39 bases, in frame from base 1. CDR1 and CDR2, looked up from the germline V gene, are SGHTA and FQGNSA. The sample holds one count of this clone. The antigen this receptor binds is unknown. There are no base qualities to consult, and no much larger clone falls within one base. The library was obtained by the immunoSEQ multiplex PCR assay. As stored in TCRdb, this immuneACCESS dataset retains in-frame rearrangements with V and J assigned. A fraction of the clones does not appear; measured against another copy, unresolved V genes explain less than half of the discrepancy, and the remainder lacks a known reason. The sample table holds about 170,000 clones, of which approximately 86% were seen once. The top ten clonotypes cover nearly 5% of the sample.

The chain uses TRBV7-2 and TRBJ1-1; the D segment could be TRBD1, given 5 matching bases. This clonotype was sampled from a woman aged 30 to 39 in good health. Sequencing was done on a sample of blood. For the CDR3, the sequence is CASGTDTSIEAFF. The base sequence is TGTGCCAGCGGCACGGACACATCCATTGAAGCTTTCTTT.